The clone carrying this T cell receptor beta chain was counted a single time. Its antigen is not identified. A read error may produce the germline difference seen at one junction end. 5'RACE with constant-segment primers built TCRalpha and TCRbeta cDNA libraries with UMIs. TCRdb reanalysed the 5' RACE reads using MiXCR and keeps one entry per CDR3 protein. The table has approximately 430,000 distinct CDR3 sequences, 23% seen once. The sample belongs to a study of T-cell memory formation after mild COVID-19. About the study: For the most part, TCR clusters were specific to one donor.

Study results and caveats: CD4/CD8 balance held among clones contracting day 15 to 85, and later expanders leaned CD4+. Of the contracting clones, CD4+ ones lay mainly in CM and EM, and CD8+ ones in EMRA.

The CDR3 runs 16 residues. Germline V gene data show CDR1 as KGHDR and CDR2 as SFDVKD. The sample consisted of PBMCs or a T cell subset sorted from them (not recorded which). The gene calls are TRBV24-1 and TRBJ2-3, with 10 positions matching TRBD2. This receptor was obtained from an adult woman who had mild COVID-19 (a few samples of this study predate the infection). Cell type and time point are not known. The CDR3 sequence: CATSDLLAGAADTQCF. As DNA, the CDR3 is TGTGCCACCAGTGATTTGCTAGCGGGAGCCGCAGATACGCAGTGTTTT.